This T cell receptor beta chain originates from a study of blood T cell repertoires in COVID-19. Study-wide context: T cells, B-cell-depleted T cells, or PBMCs supplied cDNA or gDNA.

Original processing notes: Amplifying reference gene primers gave estimates of nucleated cell counts. Sequencing used immunoSEQ multiplex PCR; TCRdb keeps in-frame clones, though not all of them. The D gene and trimming were derived from the DNA, and the V and J assignments and clone size from that table. The table has fewer than 250,000 clones, roughly 89% seen once. The sequenced sample consisted of PBMCs or T cells enriched from blood (not recorded which). The source of this sequence is a woman in her 30s with acute COVID-19.

CDR3 DNA sequence: TGTGCCAGCAGTGACCTCGACTCGTCACCGGGAGAGCAGTACTTC. It translates to CASSDLDSSPGEQYF. The J gene is TRBJ2-7, the V gene TRBV6-1; D may be TRBD2 (5 bases). The germline V and J ends were trimmed by 3 bases and 7 bases, with 19 bases remaining between them. The CDR3 runs to 15 residues. Germline values: CDR1 MNHNS, CDR2 SASEGT.